These 5 T cell receptor beta chains share one sample of origin, sequenced in a study of CD8 T cells in Susac syndrome. Reverse transcription of about 0.45 to 1 ug RNA used random hexamers. TCRdb fed the immunoSEQ multiplex PCR reads into MiXCR, producing one record per CDR3 protein. The sample includes 250,000 to 350,000 distinct CDR3 sequences, approximately 85% seen only once; the top ten take approximately 0.11%. Material: CD8+ T cells from PBMCs. Receptors originate from a human donor with multiple sclerosis.

The chain couples TRBV6-1 to TRBJ2-2, with D tentatively TRBD2 (5 bases). Germline values: CDR1 MNHNS, CDR2 SASEGT. CDR3 length equals 14 residues. With 6 bases removed from V and 4 bases from J, the gap between germline ends came to 12 bases. CDR3 bases: TGTGCCAGCAGCCGGGAACCGGGCACCGGGGAGCTGTTTTTT. It yields the protein CASSREPGTGELFF.

This clonotype occurred once. The V and J genes are TRBV19 and TRBJ2-6, with D unclear. This CDR3 has 15 amino acids. V was trimmed by 3 bases and J by 0 bases, leaving 6 bases between them. Looked up from germline, CDR1 is LNHDA and CDR2 is SQIVND (reference sequence). The CDR3 here is CASSITSSGANVLTF. For the CDR3, the DNA is TGTGCCAGTAGTATCACGAGCTCTGGGGCCAACGTCCTGACTTTC.

This chain connects TRBV9 to TRBJ2-3, with D possibly being TRBD2 (5 bases). CDR1 and CDR2 from the germline V gene are SGDLS and YYNGEE. CDR3 length equals 15 residues. Trimming took 3 bases from V and 0 from J, leaving 11 bases between them. CDR3 nucleotide sequence: TGTGCCAGCAGCGCCCCGGGCGGGAGCACAGATACGCAGTATTTT. Protein product: CASSAPGGSTDTQYF.

This chain connects TRBV30 to TRBJ1-1; TRBD1 might be the D (5 bases). Trimming took off 7 bases at V and 1 base at J, with 10 bases between the two ends. Germline assignment: CDR1 GTSNPN and CDR2 SVGIG (reference sequence). There are 12 residues in the CDR3. CDR3 sequence (DNA): TGTGCCTCGACTCAGGGGAACACTGAAGCTTTCTTT. It translates to CASTQGNTEAFF.

The rearrangement joins TRBV19 to TRBJ2-1; weak D call: TRBD1 (5 bases). This CDR3 is built from 16 residues. Germline values: CDR1 LNHDA, CDR2 SQIVND (reference sequence). Trimming took off 1 base at V and 2 bases at J, with 12 bases between the two ends. CDR3 amino acids: CASSIGGRATYNEQFF. In DNA, the CDR3 is TGTGCCAGTAGTATAGGGGGCAGGGCTACCTACAATGAGCAGTTCTTC.